Sequencing of this T cell receptor (beta chain) was carried out in a study of Graves' ophthalmopathy and Graves' hyperthyroidism. Germline V gene sequence: CDR1 SQVTM, CDR2 ANQGSEA. V shed 3 bases, J shed 4 bases, and the junction held 5 bases outside the gene matches. CDR3 length equals 13 residues. Amplification targeted the TCR beta CDR3 regions, with RNA transcripts as the source material. An opening RT-PCR round employed HTBI primers and preceded a second-round multiplex PCR. TCRdb ran MiXCR on the multiplex PCR reads and lists one entry per CDR3 protein. The sample yields around 1,200,000 distinct CDR3 sequences, 35% to 40% seen once. This clonotype appeared many times. The study excluded patients with other autoimmune diseases, uncontrolled infections, pregnancy or lactation.

The rearrangement joins TRBV29-1 to TRBJ1-1; 7 bases align to TRBD1. The clonotype originates from an adult man with Graves' hyperthyroidism. The sample taken for sequencing was peripheral blood or thyroid tissue (not recorded which). The CDR3: CSVDRGFGTEAFF. The CDR3 nucleotides read TGCAGCGTTGACAGGGGGTTCGGCACTGAAGCTTTCTTT.